Listed here is a single T cell receptor beta chain. What it binds is not known. TCRdb re-derived calls from the 5' RACE reads in MiXCR, one entry per CDR3 protein. The profile covers under 400,000 distinct CDR3 sequences, with approximately 27% appearing a single time and approximately 15% taken by the ten largest. These data come from a study of T-cell memory formation after mild COVID-19. Study-level points and caveats: Memory cells collected pre-infection included some clones that later responded, suggesting cross-reactive memory joined. Contracting CD8+ clones were enriched in EMRA, CD4+ mainly in CM and EM. Clones that shrank (day 15 to 85) were balanced CD4/CD8, whereas later expanders leaned CD4+. The SARS-CoV-2 specificity of second-wave clones reaching peak at day 37 remained unverified.

There are 12 residues in the CDR3. CDR1 MNHNY and CDR2 SVGAGI come from the germline V gene (reference sequence). V dropped 7 bases and J dropped 9 bases, with 13 bases sitting between them. Sequencing was carried out using PBMCs or a T cell subset sorted from them (not recorded which). The rearrangement links TRBV6-6 to TRBJ2-1; D uncertain. The clonotype originates from an adult woman who had mild COVID-19 (a few samples of this study predate the infection). Cell type and time point are not known. CDR3 sequence: CASTEPGREQFF. CDR3 bases: TGTGCCAGCACTGAACCGGGTCGTGAGCAGTTCTTC.